The present TCR beta chain was sequenced within a study of T cells expressing NK-cell markers. Across the whole study: The TCR beta repertoires originated in sorted CD3+CD56+NKG2C+, CD3+CD56+NKG2C- and CD3+CD56-NKG2C+ T cells. Of eight sequenced donors, seven were HCMV-seropositive and one HCMV-seronegative.

The CDR3 contains 15 residues. Germline values: CDR1 MNHEY, CDR2 SMNVEV (reference sequence). Beta-chain TCR cDNA was generated via 5'RACE template switching with UMIs. TCRdb reanalyzed the 5' RACE reads, giving one entry per CDR3 protein sequence and no DNA. Here the sample table reports more than 400,000 distinct CDR3 sequences. Overall study findings and caveats: Dominant NKG2C+ clonotypes in 6 or 7 donors made up about 1.0-7.0% of CD8+ T cells.

Concerning this clonotype itself: Antigen specificity is unknown.

The source of this sequence is a woman aged 18-69 years in good health. Source material: blood T cells: a sorted CD56 or NKG2C T cell subset, CD4+ or CD8+ T cells, or bulk PBMC T cells (not recorded which). J is TRBJ2-1 and V is TRBV27; TCRdb's assignment of TRBD2 cannot be checked, as there is no DNA. The CDR3 sequence is CASSFSGLASGEQFF.